The 25 T cell receptor beta chains in this list originate from one sample, sequenced in a study of blood T cell repertoires in COVID-19. TCRdb keeps only in-frame clones here, not all; method: immunoSEQ multiplex PCR. The sample has roughly 180,000 clones, about 85% seen once; the top ten hold 6.2%. The specimen sequenced was PBMCs or T cells enriched from blood (not recorded which). These receptors originate from a man between 40 and 49 years old who had recovered from COVID-19.

This chain links TRBV7-9 with TRBJ1-6; no clear D gene. There are 11 residues in the CDR3. V was cut by 6 bases and J by 16 bases, with 13 bases left in between. CDR1 SEHNR and CDR2 FQNEAQ come from the germline V gene (reference sequence). The CDR3 region has the DNA TGTGCCAGCAGTAACACAGACAATCTCCACTTT. Translated: CASSNTDNLHF.

This chain joins TRBV19 and TRBJ2-3, with a weak D call TRBD2 (6 bases). The V gene lost 10 bases and the J gene lost 4 bases, with 15 bases spanning the gap. Germline CDR1 reads LNHDA; CDR2 reads SQIVND (reference sequence). The CDR3 sequence is 13 residues long. CDR3 DNA sequence: TGTGCCACCGAGACTAGTTATCCAGATACGCAGTATTTT. Amino acid sequence: CATETSYPDTQYF.

The chain links TRBV27 to TRBJ1-2; TRBD1 aligns across 11 bases. Germline CDR1 and CDR2: MNHEY and SMNVEV (reference sequence). The CDR3 is 15 residues long. Losses at the gene ends were 5 bases for V and 3 bases for J; bases not matched to a gene: 5. The CDR3: CASSAGQGVHYGYTF. CDR3 in DNA: TGTGCCAGCAGTGCGGGACAGGGGGTCCACTATGGCTACACCTTC.

The chain links TRBV11-2 to TRBJ1-2; a weak D match, TRBD1 (6 bases). V lost 5 bases and J 5 bases, leaving 21 bases between the germline ends. CDR1 and CDR2 (germline): SGHAT, FQNNGV. This CDR3 has 16 amino acids. The CDR3 spells CASSPRVTRGGYGYTF. CDR3 nucleotides: TGTGCCAGCAGCCCTAGGGTCACCCGAGGGGGTTATGGCTACACCTTC.

The chain employs TRBV10-3 and TRBJ1-5; a possible D gene is TRBD1 (5 bases). The CDR3 is 14 amino acids. Germline CDR1 and CDR2: ENHRY and SYGVKD. V dropped 0 bases and J dropped 6 bases, with 9 bases sitting between them. The CDR3 reads CAISESQGSQPQHF. CDR3 bases: TGTGCCATCAGTGAGTCGCAGGGAAGTCAGCCCCAGCATTTT.

The chain combines TRBV13 with TRBJ2-3; 7 nucleotides line up with TRBD1. V shed 3 bases, J shed 1 base, and the junction held 7 bases outside the gene matches. This CDR3 spans 16 amino acids. Germline V gene lookup returns CDR1 PRHDT and CDR2 FYEKMQ (reference sequence). The CDR3 is CASSLKDRVGTDTQYF. The CDR3 DNA reads TGTGCCAGCAGCTTGAAAGACAGGGTGGGCACAGATACGCAGTATTTT.

V gene TRBV4-1 combines with J gene TRBJ1-1; perhaps TRBD1 as D (6 bases). The germline CDR1 and CDR2 sequences are MGHRA and YSYEKL. Trimming removed 0 bases from V and 0 bases from J, with 8 bases in between. The CDR3 spans 15 residues. The CDR3 region is CASSQEGHVNTEAFF. The CDR3 coding sequence is TGCGCCAGCAGCCAAGAGGGACATGTGAACACTGAAGCTTTCTTT.

CDR3 sequence: CASSLGQLTYTGELFF. The CDR3 DNA is TGTGCCAGCAGCTTAGGACAGCTAACCTACACCGGGGAGCTGTTTTTT. V usage is TRBV7-9 and J usage is TRBJ2-2, with a possible D match to TRBD1 (5 bases). Germline CDR1 and CDR2: SEHNR and FQNEAQ (reference sequence). Between the trimmed V and J ends, which lost 1 base and 3 bases, there was a span of 12 bases. The CDR3 is 16 residues long.

The chain has TRBV7-8 and TRBJ1-5, with TRBD1 matching over 10 bases. Germline V lookup: CDR1 SGHVS, CDR2 FQNEAQ. The trim removed 6 bases at V and 9 bases at J, leaving 14 bases unmatched. This CDR3 has 16 residues. The CDR3, as DNA: TGTGCCAGCAGGGATCGGACAGGGGGGTCCGTTGGGCCCCAGCATTTT. It encodes CASRDRTGGSVGPQHF.

The chain carries TRBV11-2 and TRBJ1-1; D possibly corresponds to TRBD1 (5 bases). Germline V lookup: CDR1 SGHAT, CDR2 FQNNGV. There are 14 residues in the CDR3. V shed 2 bases and J shed 4 bases, with 11 bases lying between them. CDR3 DNA: TGTGCCAGCAGCTTATCGGGGAGGGGCACTGAAGCTTTCTTT. This sequence encodes CASSLSGRGTEAFF.

V gene TRBV10-3 combines with J gene TRBJ1-2; 8 nucleotides align to TRBD1. Germline V CDR1 and CDR2: ENHRY, SYGVKD. CDR3 size: 13 residues. The V segment lost 4 bases and the J segment 5 bases; nucleotides outside the gene matches: 3. The CDR3 nucleotides read TGTGCCATCAGTGTGACAGGGGAGTATGGCTACACCTTC. Residues: CAISVTGEYGYTF.

A note on this clone: Other DNA sequences in the same sample also yield this CDR3. J is TRBJ1-1 and V is TRBV5-4; the D gene is possibly TRBD1 (5 bases). The CDR3 consists of 13 residues. V lost 0 bases and J lost 7, with 10 bases in between. Germline-derived CDR1 and CDR2 are SGHNT and YYREEE (reference sequence). CDR3 loop: CASSLAGGSEAFF. The DNA of the CDR3 is TGTGCCAGCAGCTTGGCGGGGGGTAGTGAAGCTTTCTTT.

This clone was picked up a small number of times. The chain is built from TRBV9 and TRBJ2-3; D is possibly TRBD2 (7 bases). The V end lost 4 bases, the J end lost 2 bases, and 23 bases lay between the germline ends. Germline V gives CDR1 SGDLS, CDR2 YYNGEE. There are 18 residues in the CDR3. CDR3 region: CASSPRGGSGPTTDTQYF. CDR3 sequence (DNA): TGTGCCAGCAGCCCTAGGGGGGGGTCTGGGCCTACCACAGATACGCAGTATTTT.

This rearrangement joins TRBV2 to TRBJ2-7; D gene uncertain. The CDR3 runs 16 residues. The germline V gene has CDR1 SNHLY and CDR2 FYNNEI. V gave up 2 bases and J gave up 0 bases, with 14 bases separating them. This CDR3 reads CASSEYAGAFSYEQYF. CDR3 DNA sequence: TGTGCCAGCAGTGAATATGCCGGAGCTTTCTCCTACGAGCAGTACTTC.

This clone was detected only once. This chain joins TRBV6-5 and TRBJ2-1; 7 nucleotides line up with TRBD2. Trimming cost V 7 bases and J 1 base; bases outside gene matches: 4. CDR1 and CDR2 from the germline V gene are MNHEY and SVGAGI. There are 14 residues in the CDR3. CDR3 in amino acids: CASTGGSSYNEQFF. The CDR3, as DNA: TGTGCCAGCACTGGCGGGAGTTCCTACAATGAGCAGTTCTTC.

The sample holds one count of this clone. The chain recombines TRBV5-8 with TRBJ1-1; TRBD1 is a possible D gene (5 bases). Deletions cut 5 bases from V and 0 bases from J, with 17 bases between. CDR1 and CDR2 (germline): SGHTS, YDEGEE. The length of the CDR3 is 16 residues. CDR3 amino acids: CASRPETDLMNTEAFF. The CDR3 DNA reads as TGTGCCAGCAGACCCGAGACAGACCTCATGAACACTGAAGCTTTCTTT.

This rearrangement joins TRBV7-6 to TRBJ2-2; tentative D call: TRBD2 (5 bases). With 1 base removed from V and 4 bases from J, the gap between germline ends came to 16 bases. Germline V gene sequence: CDR1 SGHVS, CDR2 FNYEAQ. This CDR3 has 17 residues. The CDR3 DNA reads TGTGCCAGCAGCTTAGGACGTTCGGGGATCGGCACCGGGGAGCTGTTTTTT. Translation: CASSLGRSGIGTGELFF.

V gene TRBV5-1 combines with J gene TRBJ2-5; D may be TRBD1 (5 bases). CDR3 length equals 13 residues. Trimming cost V 1 base and J 3 bases, with 7 bases left between them. The germline gives CDR1 SGHRS, CDR2 YFSETQ. CDR3 protein: CASSLQGEETQYF. For the CDR3, the DNA is TGCGCCAGCAGCTTGCAAGGGGAAGAGACCCAGTACTTC.

In this sample, this clone turned up once. This chain links TRBV9 with TRBJ1-2, with 7 bases lining up with TRBD1. The CDR3 runs 14 residues. V lost 3 bases, J lost 2 bases, and 4 bases stayed unmatched. Germline-derived CDR1 and CDR2 are SGDLS and YYNGEE. The CDR3 DNA reads as TGTGCCAGCAGCGCGGGACAGCAGAACTATGGCTACACCTTC. It is translated as CASSAGQQNYGYTF.

The V call is TRBV7-3, the J call TRBJ2-5; no reliable D call. The CDR3 totals 14 residues. V was pared by 2 bases and J by 2 bases, with 9 bases between. Germline loops: CDR1 SGHTA, CDR2 FQGTGA. The DNA for the CDR3 is TGTGCCAGCAGCTTAGGGCCCTCTCAAGAGACCCAGTACTTC. Protein product: CASSLGPSQETQYF.

This clone has just one count. The V gene is TRBV10-3, the J gene TRBJ1-5; TRBD1 agrees at 7 bases. The CDR3 consists of 15 residues. V shed 0 bases, J shed 4 bases, and the junction held 3 bases outside the gene matches. The germline gives CDR1 ENHRY, CDR2 SYGVKD. The CDR3 DNA is TGTGCCATCAGTGAGTCGGGGGACAGAAATCAGCCCCAGCATTTT. Translated, it gives CAISESGDRNQPQHF.

This chain uses TRBV9 with TRBJ1-2; TRBD1 matches at 8 bases. Per germline, CDR1 SGDLS and CDR2 YYNGEE. The CDR3 sequence is 15 residues long. J gave up 8 bases and V 3 bases, and 12 bases lay outside the gene matches. The DNA of the CDR3 is TGTGCCAGCAGCGCTACCACAGGGGGGGTAGACGGCTACACCTTC. This codes for CASSATTGGVDGYTF.

This sequence joins TRBV27 and TRBJ1-1; possibly TRBD1 for D (6 bases). Germline CDR1 is MNHEY and CDR2 is SMNVEV (reference sequence). This CDR3 region has 16 residues. With 3 bases removed from V and 2 bases from J, the gap between germline ends came to 16 bases. The CDR3 loop is CASSFGGAALNTEAFF. The CDR3 nucleotides are TGTGCCAGCAGTTTCGGGGGGGCAGCGTTAAACACTGAAGCTTTCTTT.

This chain joins TRBV12-3 or TRBV12-4 and TRBJ1-1, with no clear D. This CDR3 has 13 residues. The V gene lost 2 bases and the J gene lost 8 bases, with 12 bases spanning the gap. DNA of the CDR3: TGTGCCAGCAGTTTACTACATCCAGCGGAAGCTTTCTTT. Protein: CASSLLHPAEAFF.

This clone was found once. Other DNA sequences of this sample code for an identical CDR3. The chain joins TRBV19 to TRBJ2-7; D not resolved. The CDR3 extends over 12 amino acids. V was shortened by 5 bases and J by 2 bases, with 7 bases between the two germline ends. The germline gives CDR1 LNHDA, CDR2 SQIVND (reference sequence). As DNA, the CDR3 is TGTGCCAGTAGTTCAGGCGCCTACGAGCAGTACTTC. It encodes CASSSGAYEQYF.